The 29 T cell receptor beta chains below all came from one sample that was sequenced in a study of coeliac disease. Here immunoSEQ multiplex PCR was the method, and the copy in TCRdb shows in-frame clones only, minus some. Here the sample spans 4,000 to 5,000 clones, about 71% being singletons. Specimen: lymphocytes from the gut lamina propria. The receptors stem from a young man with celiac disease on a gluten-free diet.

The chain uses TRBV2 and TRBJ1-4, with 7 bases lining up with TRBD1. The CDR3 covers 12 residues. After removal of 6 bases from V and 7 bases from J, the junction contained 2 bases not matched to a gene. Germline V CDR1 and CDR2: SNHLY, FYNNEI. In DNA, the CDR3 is TGTGCCAGCAGACAGGGGTCTGAAAAACTGTTTTTT. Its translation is CASRQGSEKLFF. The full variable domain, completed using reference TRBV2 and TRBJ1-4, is EPEVTQTPSHQVTQMGQEVILRCVPISNHLYFYWYRQILGQKVEFLVSFYNNEISEKSEIFDDQFSVERPDGSNFTLKIRSTKLEDSAMYFCASRQGSEKLFFGSGTQLSVL.

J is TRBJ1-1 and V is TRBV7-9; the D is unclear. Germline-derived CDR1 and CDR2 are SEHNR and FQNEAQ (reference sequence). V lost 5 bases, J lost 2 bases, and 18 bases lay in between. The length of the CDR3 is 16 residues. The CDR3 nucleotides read TGTGCCAGCAGCCATTGGGTCGGGGTAGACAACACTGAAGCTTTCTTT. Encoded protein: CASSHWVGVDNTEAFF. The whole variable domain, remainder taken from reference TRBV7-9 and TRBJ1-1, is DTGVSQNPRHKITKRGQNVTFRCDPISEHNRLYWYRQTLGQGPEFLTYFQNEAQLEKSRLLSDRFSAERPKGSFSTLEIQRTEQGDSAMYLCASSHWVGVDNTEAFFGQGTRLTVV.

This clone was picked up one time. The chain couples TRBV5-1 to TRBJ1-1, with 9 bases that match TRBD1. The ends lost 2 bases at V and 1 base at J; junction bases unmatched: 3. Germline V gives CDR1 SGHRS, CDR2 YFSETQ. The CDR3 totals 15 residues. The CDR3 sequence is CASSLLQGANTEAFF. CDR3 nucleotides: TGCGCCAGCAGCTTATTACAGGGGGCGAACACTGAAGCTTTCTTT.

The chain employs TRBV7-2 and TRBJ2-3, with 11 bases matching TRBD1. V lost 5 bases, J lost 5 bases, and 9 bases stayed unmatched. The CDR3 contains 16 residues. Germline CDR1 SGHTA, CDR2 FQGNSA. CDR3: CASSLSPGTGGDTQYF. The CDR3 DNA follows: TGTGCCAGCAGCCTCTCTCCCGGGACAGGGGGAGATACGCAGTATTTT.

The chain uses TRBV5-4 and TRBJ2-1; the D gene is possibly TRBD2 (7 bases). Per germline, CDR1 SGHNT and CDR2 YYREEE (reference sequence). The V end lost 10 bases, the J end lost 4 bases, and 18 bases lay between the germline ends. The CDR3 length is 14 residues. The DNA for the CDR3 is TGTGCCTGCACCGGGGGGCTTCAGTACAATGAGCAGTTCTTC. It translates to CACTGGLQYNEQFF.

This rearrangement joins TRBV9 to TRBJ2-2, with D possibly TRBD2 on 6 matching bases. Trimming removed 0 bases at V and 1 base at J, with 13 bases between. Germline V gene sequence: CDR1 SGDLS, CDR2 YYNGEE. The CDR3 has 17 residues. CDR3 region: CASSVGVGLGNTGELFF. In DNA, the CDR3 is TGTGCCAGCAGCGTAGGGGTGGGACTCGGGAACACCGGGGAGCTGTTTTTT.

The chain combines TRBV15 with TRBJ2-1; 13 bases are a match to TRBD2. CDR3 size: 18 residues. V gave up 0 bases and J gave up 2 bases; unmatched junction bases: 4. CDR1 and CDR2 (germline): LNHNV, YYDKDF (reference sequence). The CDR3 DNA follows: TGTGCCACCAGCAGAGATCGGACTAGCGGGGGCACCTACAATGAGCAGTTCTTC. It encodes CATSRDRTSGGTYNEQFF.

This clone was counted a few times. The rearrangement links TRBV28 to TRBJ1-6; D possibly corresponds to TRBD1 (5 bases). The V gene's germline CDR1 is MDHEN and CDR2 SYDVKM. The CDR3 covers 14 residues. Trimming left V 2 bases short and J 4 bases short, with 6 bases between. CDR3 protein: CASSLRGYNSPLHF. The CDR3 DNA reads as TGTGCCAGCAGTTTACGGGGGTATAATTCACCCCTCCACTTT.

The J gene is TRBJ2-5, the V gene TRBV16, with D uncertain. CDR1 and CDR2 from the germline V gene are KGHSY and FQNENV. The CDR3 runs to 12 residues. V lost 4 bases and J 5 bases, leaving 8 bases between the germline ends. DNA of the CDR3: TGTGCCAGCAGCCCCTCCTCGGAGACCCAGTACTTC. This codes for CASSPSSETQYF.

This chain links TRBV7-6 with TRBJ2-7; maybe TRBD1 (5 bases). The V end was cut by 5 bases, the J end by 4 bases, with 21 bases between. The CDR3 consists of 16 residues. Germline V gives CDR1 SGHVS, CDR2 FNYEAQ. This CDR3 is CASSGVLRAPRYEQYF. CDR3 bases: TGTGCCAGCAGCGGGGTCCTCAGGGCCCCTAGGTACGAGCAGTACTTC. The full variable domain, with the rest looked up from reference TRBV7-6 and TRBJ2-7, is GAGVSQSPRYKVTKRGQDVALRCDPISGHVSLYWYRQALGQGPEFLTYFNYEAQQDKSGLPNDRFSAERPEGSISTLTIQRTEQRDSAMYRCASSGVLRAPRYEQYFGPGTRLTVT.

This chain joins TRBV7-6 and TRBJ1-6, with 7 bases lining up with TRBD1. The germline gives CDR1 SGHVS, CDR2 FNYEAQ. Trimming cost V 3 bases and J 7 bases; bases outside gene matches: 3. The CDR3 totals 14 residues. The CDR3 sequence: CASSFRQGNSPLHF. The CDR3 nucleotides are TGTGCCAGCAGCTTTAGACAGGGAAATTCACCCCTCCACTTT. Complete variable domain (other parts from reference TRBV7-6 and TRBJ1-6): GAGVSQSPRYKVTKRGQDVALRCDPISGHVSLYWYRQALGQGPEFLTYFNYEAQQDKSGLPNDRFSAERPEGSISTLTIQRTEQRDSAMYRCASSFRQGNSPLHFGNGTRLTVT.

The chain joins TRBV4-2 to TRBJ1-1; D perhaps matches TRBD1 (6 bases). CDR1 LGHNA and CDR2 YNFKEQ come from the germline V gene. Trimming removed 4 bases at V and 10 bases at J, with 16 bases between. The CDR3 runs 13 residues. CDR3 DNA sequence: TGTGCCAGCAGCCTAATACAGGGTGGAGTAGCTTTCTTT. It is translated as CASSLIQGGVAFF.

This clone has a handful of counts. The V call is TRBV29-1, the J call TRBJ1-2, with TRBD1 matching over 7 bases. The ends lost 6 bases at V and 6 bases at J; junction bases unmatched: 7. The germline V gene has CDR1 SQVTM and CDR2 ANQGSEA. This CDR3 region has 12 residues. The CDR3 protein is CSVGGQANGYTF. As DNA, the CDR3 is TGCAGCGTCGGAGGACAGGCCAATGGCTACACCTTC.

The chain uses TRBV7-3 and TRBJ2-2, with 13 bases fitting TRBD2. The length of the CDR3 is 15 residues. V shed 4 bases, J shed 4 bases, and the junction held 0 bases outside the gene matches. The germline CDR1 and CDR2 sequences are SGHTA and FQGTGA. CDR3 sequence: CASSWTSGGTGELFF. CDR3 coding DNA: TGTGCCAGCAGCTGGACTAGCGGGGGCACCGGGGAGCTGTTTTTT.

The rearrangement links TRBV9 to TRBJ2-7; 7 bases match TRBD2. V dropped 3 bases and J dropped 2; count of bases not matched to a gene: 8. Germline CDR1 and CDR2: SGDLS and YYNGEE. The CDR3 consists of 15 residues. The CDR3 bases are TGTGCCAGCAGCGCAACCCAAGGACTAGCCTACGAGCAGTACTTC. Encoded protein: CASSATQGLAYEQYF.

The CDR3 spells CATGLAPDTQYF. The CDR3 DNA follows: TGTGCCACCGGACTAGCGCCAGATACGCAGTATTTT. The chain couples TRBV6-5 to TRBJ2-3; TRBD2 matches 9 bases. Germline-derived CDR1 and CDR2 are MNHEY and SVGAGI. This CDR3 has 12 amino acids. Trimming at V came to 10 bases and at J to 4 bases, leaving 3 bases not matched to a gene.

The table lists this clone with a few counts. The DNA of the CDR3 is TGTGCCAGCAGCTTAGGGGGCGGGGGGGCCAATGAGCAGTTCTTC. Translated, it gives CASSLGGGGANEQFF. The chain is built from TRBV7-3 and TRBJ2-1; TRBD2 matches 9 bases. CDR1 and CDR2 (germline): SGHTA, FQGTGA. This CDR3 spans 15 amino acids. Germline trimming cut 2 bases from V and 6 bases from J; bases unmatched to any gene: 5.

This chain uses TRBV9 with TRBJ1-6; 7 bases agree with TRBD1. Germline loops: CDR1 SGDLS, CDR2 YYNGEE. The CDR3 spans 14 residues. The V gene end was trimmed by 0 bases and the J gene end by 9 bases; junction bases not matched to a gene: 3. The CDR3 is CASSVDNRGSPLHF. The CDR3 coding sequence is TGTGCCAGCAGCGTAGATAACAGGGGTTCACCCCTCCACTTT.

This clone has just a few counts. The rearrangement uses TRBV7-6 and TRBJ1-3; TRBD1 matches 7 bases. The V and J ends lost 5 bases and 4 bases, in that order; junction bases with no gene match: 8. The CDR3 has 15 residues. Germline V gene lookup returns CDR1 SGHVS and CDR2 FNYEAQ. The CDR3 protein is CASSPSTGRGNTIYF. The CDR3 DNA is TGTGCCAGCAGCCCCTCGACAGGGAGAGGAAACACCATATATTTT.

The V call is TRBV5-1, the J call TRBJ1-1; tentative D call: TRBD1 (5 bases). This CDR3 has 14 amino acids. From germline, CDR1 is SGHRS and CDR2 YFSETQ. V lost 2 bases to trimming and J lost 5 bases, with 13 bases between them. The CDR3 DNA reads TGCGCCAGCAGCTTATCAGGGTTTGGGACTGAAGCTTTCTTT. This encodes CASSLSGFGTEAFF.

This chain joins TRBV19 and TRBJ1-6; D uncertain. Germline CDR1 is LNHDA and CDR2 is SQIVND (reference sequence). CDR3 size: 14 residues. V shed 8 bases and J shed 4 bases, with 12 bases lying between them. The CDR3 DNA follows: TGTGCCAGTGGGCGTTCTTTTTATAATTCACCCCTCCACTTT. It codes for CASGRSFYNSPLHF.

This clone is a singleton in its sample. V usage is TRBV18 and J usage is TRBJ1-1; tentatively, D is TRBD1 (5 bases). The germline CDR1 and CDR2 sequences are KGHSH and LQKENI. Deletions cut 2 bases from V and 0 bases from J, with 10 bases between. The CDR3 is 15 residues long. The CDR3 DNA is TGTGCCAGCTCACCAGGGGAGGGGATGAACACTGAAGCTTTCTTT. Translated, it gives CASSPGEGMNTEAFF.

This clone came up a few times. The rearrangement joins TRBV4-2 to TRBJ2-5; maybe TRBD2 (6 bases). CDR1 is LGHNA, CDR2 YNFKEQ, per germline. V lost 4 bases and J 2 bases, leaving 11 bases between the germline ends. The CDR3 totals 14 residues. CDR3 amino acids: CASSRGTEQETQYF. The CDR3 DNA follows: TGTGCCAGCAGCCGAGGGACTGAGCAAGAGACCCAGTACTTC.

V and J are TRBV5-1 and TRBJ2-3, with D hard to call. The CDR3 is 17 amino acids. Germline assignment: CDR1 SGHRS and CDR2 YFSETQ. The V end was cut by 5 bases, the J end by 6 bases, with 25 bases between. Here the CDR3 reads CASSLIPEAASSDTQYF. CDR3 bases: TGCGCCAGCAGTTTAATACCTGAGGCAGCTTCCTCGGATACGCAGTATTTT.

The CDR3 bases are TGTGCCAGCAGCCCAGTAGCTTCGGACACCGAGCAGTACTTC. Its translation: CASSPVASDTEQYF. The chain is built from TRBV7-3 and TRBJ2-7, with D possibly matching TRBD1 (5 bases). The germline CDR1 and CDR2 sequences are SGHTA and FQGTGA. Trimming shortened V by 5 bases and J by 6 bases, and 17 bases separated the two germline ends. This CDR3 is built from 14 residues.

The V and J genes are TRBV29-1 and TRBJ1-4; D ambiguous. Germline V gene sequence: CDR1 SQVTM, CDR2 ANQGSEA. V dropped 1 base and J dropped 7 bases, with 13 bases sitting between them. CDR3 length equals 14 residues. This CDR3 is CSVEVGGSGEKLFF. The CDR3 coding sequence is TGCAGCGTTGAAGTGGGCGGGTCGGGTGAAAAACTGTTTTTT.

CDR3 nucleotide sequence: TGTGCCAGCAGTACATATGGGAGGAACAATGAGCAGTTCTTC. Protein: CASSTYGRNNEQFF. This chain joins TRBV27 and TRBJ2-1; possible D gene TRBD2, 6 bases. The germline V and J ends were trimmed by 5 bases and 5 bases, with 13 bases remaining between them. The CDR3 spans 14 residues. Per germline, CDR1 MNHEY and CDR2 SMNVEV (reference sequence).

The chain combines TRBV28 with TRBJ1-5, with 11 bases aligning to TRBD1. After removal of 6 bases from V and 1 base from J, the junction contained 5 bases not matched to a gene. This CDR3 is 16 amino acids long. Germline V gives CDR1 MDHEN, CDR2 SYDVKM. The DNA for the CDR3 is TGTGCCAGCAGACCTTGGACAGGGGGCAGCAATCAGCCCCAGCATTTT. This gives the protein CASRPWTGGSNQPQHF.

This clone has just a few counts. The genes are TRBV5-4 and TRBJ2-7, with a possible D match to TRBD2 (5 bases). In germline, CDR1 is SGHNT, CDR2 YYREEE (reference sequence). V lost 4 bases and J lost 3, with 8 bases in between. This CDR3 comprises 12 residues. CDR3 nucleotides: TGTGCCAGCAGCCCGGCGGGCTACGAGCAGTACTTC. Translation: CASSPAGYEQYF. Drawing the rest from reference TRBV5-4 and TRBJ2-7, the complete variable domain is ETGVTQSPTHLIKTRGQQVTLRCSSQSGHNTVSWYQQALGQGPQFIFQYYREEENGRGNFPPRFSGLQFPNYSSELNVNALELDDSALYLCASSPAGYEQYFGPGTRLTVT.